These 27 T cell receptor beta chains were all obtained from the same sample, sequenced in a study of T cell clonality in common variable immunodeficiency. Sequencing was performed with immunoSEQ multiplex PCR; in TCRdb, only in-frame clones are kept and a portion is missing. The data show roughly 70,000 clones, with none appearing a single time. The sample consisted of peripheral blood mononuclear cells. Source of these receptors: a person aged 18 to 70 in good health.

This clone was observed at least ten times. The read ends 3 residues before the CDR3 terminus; that terminus is restored from the germline J gene. V is TRBV7-6 and J is TRBJ1-4, with 7 bases lining up with TRBD1. The CDR3 consists of 15 residues. V trimming: 1 base; J trimming: 6 bases; junction bases outside the gene matches: 5. CDR1 and CDR2 from the germline V gene are SGHVS and FNYEAQ. CDR3 protein: CASSLGLGGDEKLFF. The part of the CDR3 DNA that was read is TGTGCCAGCAGCTTAGGTCTAGGGGGCGATGAAAAA. Combining the CDR3 with reference TRBV7-6 and TRBJ1-4 gives the whole variable domain GAGVSQSPRYKVTKRGQDVALRCDPISGHVSLYWYRQALGQGPEFLTYFNYEAQQDKSGLPNDRFSAERPEGSISTLTIQRTEQRDSAMYRCASSLGLGGDEKLFFGSGTQLSVL.

This clone has a count of ten or more. The observed sequence ends 3 residues before the CDR3 terminus, with the missing tail filled in from the germline J gene. The V call is TRBV2, the J call TRBJ2-6; D gene unclear. This CDR3 comprises 16 residues. The germline V gene encodes CDR1 SNHLY and CDR2 FYNNEI. Trimming pared 6 bases from V and 4 bases from J, leaving 16 bases between. The CDR3 loop reads CASRIGFRSGANVLTF. Incomplete CDR3 DNA: TGTGCCAGCAGGATAGGGTTTAGGTCCGGGGCCAACGTC.

There are many counts of this clone. Sequencing ends 3 residues short of the CDR3 end; the germline J gene provides the rest. The chain links TRBV10-3 to TRBJ2-7; D is perhaps TRBD1 (6 bases). This CDR3 has 14 residues. V was pared by 4 bases and J by 6 bases, with 16 bases between. CDR1 is ENHRY and CDR2 is SYGVKD in the germline V gene. The sequenced part of the CDR3 DNA is TGTGCCATCAGTGGGACGGACCCCAGGGGCGAG. Translating it yields CAISGTDPRGE. In full, the CDR3 is CAISGTDPRGEQYF.

This clone was observed many times. The read finishes 3 residues shy of the CDR3 end, and the germline J gene is used to complete it. The V call is TRBV19, the J call TRBJ1-1; D is undetermined. The CDR3 is made up of 14 amino acids. The germline gives CDR1 LNHDA, CDR2 SQIVND (reference sequence). V lost 6 bases to trimming and J lost 1 base, with 12 bases between them. The covered CDR3 bases are TGTGCCAGTAGAGCCTGGCGGGCGAACACTGAA. Its protein product is CASRAWRANTE. The complete CDR3 sequence is CASRAWRANTEAFF.

This clone came up many times. Coverage ceases 3 residues before the CDR3 finishes, and the germline J gene fills in the end. The chain carries TRBV2 and TRBJ1-5, with TRBD1 matching 9 bases. Germline V gene sequence: CDR1 SNHLY, CDR2 FYNNEI. V lost 6 bases to trimming and J lost 7 bases; unmatched junction nucleotides: 7. The CDR3 contains 14 residues. The part of the CDR3 DNA that was read is TGTGCCAGCAGCGCCGATACAGGGGGCCAGCCC. Amino acid sequence: CASSADTGGQP. The full CDR3 protein reads CASSADTGGQPQHF. Supplemented by reference TRBV2 and TRBJ1-5, the full variable domain reads EPEVTQTPSHQVTQMGQEVILRCVPISNHLYFYWYRQILGQKVEFLVSFYNNEISEKSEIFDDQFSVERPDGSNFTLKIRSTKLEDSAMYFCASSADTGGQPQHFGDGTRLSIL.

This clone was counted between two and nine times. The CDR3 end is not reached by the read, which stops 3 residues before it; the germline J gene fills it in. V is TRBV18 and J is TRBJ1-2; D is perhaps TRBD1 (5 bases). The CDR3 is 16 residues long. Looked up from germline, CDR1 is KGHSH and CDR2 is LQKENI. CDR3 loop: CASSPGASGGRVDYTF. The part of the CDR3 DNA that was read is TGTGCCAGCTCACCTGGGGCTAGCGGGGGACGGGTTGAC.

Many counts were recorded for this clone. Here the CDR3 reads CASSDSGGRGPSGANVLTF. Partial CDR3 DNA: TGTGCCAGCAGTGACTCCGGTGGGCGGGGGCCTTCTGGGGCCAACGTC. The J gene is TRBJ2-6, the V gene TRBV6-4; possible D gene TRBD2, 7 bases. The missing CDR3 end, 3 residues past where the read stops, is filled in from the germline J gene. V lost 0 bases and J 1 base, leaving 16 bases between the germline ends. Germline V gives CDR1 MRHNA, CDR2 SNTAGT. CDR3 size: 19 residues.

This clone was found many times. The read stops 3 residues short of the end of the CDR3; the missing end is completed from the germline J gene. This rearrangement joins TRBV18 to TRBJ2-1, with D unclear. Germline V gene data show CDR1 as KGHSH and CDR2 as LQKENI. This CDR3 region has 12 residues. Trimming took 5 bases from V and 7 from J, leaving 9 bases between them. The covered CDR3 bases are TGTGCCAGCTCAGGGCAGTCAAATGAG. Amino acids: CASSGQSNE. The CDR3, in full, reads CASSGQSNEQFF.

This clone was observed many times. Sequencing ends 3 residues short of the CDR3 end; the germline J gene provides the rest. This chain connects TRBV20-1 to TRBJ2-3, with 10 positions matching TRBD2. CDR3 length: 17 residues. Germline lookup yields CDR1 DFQATT and CDR2 SNEGSKA (reference sequence). V shed 6 bases, J shed 1 base, and the junction held 13 bases outside the gene matches. CDR3 bases read: TGCAGTGCCCGGAGGCGGCTAGCGGGAGTCGGCACAGATACG. This gives the protein CSARRRLAGVGTDT. The CDR3 in full is CSARRRLAGVGTDTQYF.

This clone was seen ten or more times. The sequenced fragment ends 3 residues before the CDR3 boundary, so the rest is inferred from the germline J gene. The chain employs TRBV7-9 and TRBJ2-5, with TRBD1 matching 11 bases. Germline assignment: CDR1 SEHNR and CDR2 FQNEAQ (reference sequence). The CDR3 runs to 13 residues. The DNA read from the CDR3 is TGTGCCAGCAGCGGCGGGACAGGGGGTACC. This codes for CASSGGTGGT. The complete CDR3 sequence is CASSGGTGGTQYF.

In its sample, this clone was seen many times. The read comes to an end 3 residues before the CDR3 does, leaving the germline J gene to fill in the end. This chain uses TRBV7-9 with TRBJ2-1, with 8 bases aligning to TRBD1. The CDR3 runs 15 residues. The V and J ends lost 3 bases and 6 bases, in that order; junction bases with no gene match: 7. Looked up from germline, CDR1 is SEHNR and CDR2 is FQNEAQ (reference sequence). The CDR3 sequence: CASSLIGTGGNEQFF. The CDR3 bases that were read are TGTGCCAGCAGCTTGATAGGGACAGGAGGCAATGAG.

This clone was detected many times. The CDR3 goes on 3 residues after the read ends, and that part is filled in from the germline J gene. The chain employs TRBV7-9 and TRBJ1-1; no definite D call. Germline V gives CDR1 SEHNR, CDR2 FQNEAQ (reference sequence). This CDR3 spans 14 amino acids. V lost 5 bases to trimming and J lost 6 bases, with 16 bases between them. The CDR3 region is CASSLDLTLAEAFF. CDR3 bases read: TGTGCCAGCAGCCTAGACTTAACCCTAGCTGAA.

This clone was seen many times. The read gets to within 3 residues of the CDR3 end, and the germline J gene fills in the rest. This chain uses TRBV2 with TRBJ2-7, with D possibly TRBD2 on 5 matching bases. Germline CDR1 SNHLY, CDR2 FYNNEI. CDR3 size: 13 residues. The germline V and J ends were trimmed by 5 bases and 5 bases, with 13 bases remaining between them. CDR3 DNA (partial): TGTGCCAGCAGTTTGACTCTCGGGGACGAG. It encodes CASSLTLGDE. The whole CDR3 protein is CASSLTLGDEQYF.

This clone showed up many times. The CDR3 is CASSSVSGGWDTQYF. The CDR3 DNA, read in part, is TGTGCCAGCAGCTCCGTGAGCGGGGGGTGGGATACG. The chain joins TRBV7-6 to TRBJ2-3; TRBD2 matches 9 bases. The read ends 3 residues before the CDR3 terminus; that terminus is restored from the germline J gene. V trimming: 4 bases; J trimming: 6 bases; junction bases outside the gene matches: 8. Germline V CDR1 and CDR2: SGHVS, FNYEAQ. The CDR3 has 15 residues.

Many counts were recorded for this clone. CDR3 sequence reads: CASSSRTGSSYEQYF. CDR3 bases read: TGTGCCAGCAGCTCTCGCACAGGAAGCTCCTACGAG. The gene calls are TRBV7-8 and TRBJ2-7, with D maybe TRBD1 (5 bases). From the germline J gene comes the end of the CDR3, since the read stops 3 residues before it. V lost 4 bases and J 0 bases, leaving 13 bases between the germline ends. This CDR3 has 15 residues. Germline CDR1 and CDR2: SGHVS and FQNEAQ. The full variable domain, in which reference TRBV7-8 and TRBJ2-7 provide the parts outside the CDR3, is GAGVSQSPRYKVAKRGQDVALRCDPISGHVSLFWYQQALGQGPEFLTYFQNEAQLDKSGLPSDRFFAERPEGSVSTLKIQRTQQEDSAVYLCASSSRTGSSYEQYFGPGTRLTVT.

In its sample, this clone was seen many times. The read ends 3 residues shy of where the CDR3 ends; the end is completed using the germline J gene. V usage is TRBV7-3 and J usage is TRBJ2-2; TRBD1 matches at 9 bases. Germline V gene data show CDR1 as SGHTA and CDR2 as FQGTGA. The CDR3 is 17 residues long. The V gene end was trimmed by 8 bases and the J gene end by 0 bases; junction bases not matched to a gene: 10. Incomplete CDR3 DNA: TGTGCCAGCCGTGGACAGGGGCGGGCCCCGAACACCGGGGAG. Translation gives CASRGQGRAPNTGE. The CDR3 in its entirety is CASRGQGRAPNTGELFF.

Comments on this clone: The CDR3 end falls 3 residues outside the read, so it is completed with the germline J gene. The chain uses TRBV2 and TRBJ1-1, with 8 bases that match TRBD1. This CDR3 is 16 amino acids long. The V gene's germline CDR1 is SNHLY and CDR2 FYNNEI. The DNA read from the CDR3 is TGTGCCAGCAGTGATTCAGAGATTGGACAGGGTCGCGAA. Translating gives CASSDSEIGQGRE. The complete CDR3 reads CASSDSEIGQGREAFF.

This clone was observed a few times. The read falls 3 residues short of the CDR3 end, and the missing part is taken from the germline J gene. This chain uses TRBV5-8 with TRBJ1-2; a weak D match, TRBD1 (5 bases). The CDR3 has 13 amino acids. Germline V gives CDR1 SGHTS, CDR2 YDEGEE. The sequenced CDR3 bases are TGTGCCAGCAGCACACACGGGGGGACCGGC. This translates into CASSTHGGTG. The full-length CDR3 reads as CASSTHGGTGYTF.

This clone occurred many times. Sequencing ends 3 residues short of the CDR3 end; the germline J gene provides the rest. The chain carries TRBV12-3 or TRBV12-4 and TRBJ2-3; D remains unclear. Trimming pared 6 bases from V and 1 base from J, leaving 8 bases between. The CDR3 length is 13 residues. The sequenced CDR3 bases are TGTGCCAGCAGGATGCAGGGCACAGATACG. Translation: CASRMQGTDT. The CDR3, in full, reads CASRMQGTDTQYF.

The sample holds many counts of this clone. The CDR3 end is not reached by the read, which stops 3 residues before it; the germline J gene fills it in. The chain links TRBV20-1 to TRBJ1-2, with D maybe TRBD1 (6 bases). CDR3 length equals 13 residues. Germline V gene data show CDR1 as DFQATT and CDR2 as SNEGSKA (reference sequence). CDR3 DNA (partial): TGCAGTGCTAGACCCCCGGACAGTTGGGGC. This gives the protein CSARPPDSWG. The full CDR3 sequence reads CSARPPDSWGYTF.

In this sample, this clone turned up many times. The sequenced fragment ends 3 residues before the CDR3 boundary, so the rest is inferred from the germline J gene. This chain links TRBV28 with TRBJ2-1; D gene unclear. V was trimmed by 2 bases and J by 0 bases, leaving 11 bases between them. In germline, CDR1 is MDHEN, CDR2 SYDVKM. The CDR3 sequence is 16 residues long. CDR3 loop: CASSLRDTGSYNEQFF. CDR3 DNA, as far as it was read: TGTGCCAGCAGTTTACGCGACACTGGCTCCTACAATGAG.

This clone has at least ten counts. With the read ending 3 residues before the CDR3 end, the germline J gene is used to fill in that end. This chain joins TRBV9 and TRBJ2-1; 7 nucleotides agree with TRBD2. Germline V lookup: CDR1 SGDLS, CDR2 YYNGEE. The CDR3 totals 16 residues. Trimming cost V 4 bases and J 5 bases; bases outside gene matches: 12. The part of the CDR3 DNA that was read is TGTGCCAGCAGCCCCCAGTGGGCGGGAGCCCACAATGAG. Translation: CASSPQWAGAHNE. The CDR3 in full is CASSPQWAGAHNEQFF.

This clone showed up many times. The sequenced fragment ends 3 residues before the CDR3 boundary, so the rest is inferred from the germline J gene. The chain joins TRBV12-3 or TRBV12-4 to TRBJ2-3; D may be TRBD2 (5 bases). The CDR3 has 13 amino acids. V lost 5 bases and J lost 1, with 7 bases in between. CDR3 residues: CASSLRGTDTQYF. The DNA read from the CDR3 is TGTGCCAGCAGTCTGAGGGGCACAGATACG.

This clone was seen repeatedly, ten times or more. Read sequence stops 3 residues before the CDR3 end, and the germline J gene provides the missing end. V usage is TRBV7-3 and J usage is TRBJ1-2; D is unresolved. The CDR3 contains 13 residues. Germline CDR1 is SGHTA and CDR2 is FQGTGA. Between the trimmed V and J ends, which lost 2 bases and 3 bases, there was a span of 7 bases. CDR3 DNA (partial): TGTGCCAGCAGCTTATCGGGGTACTATGGC. Protein sequence: CASSLSGYYG. The CDR3, in full, reads CASSLSGYYGYTF.

This clone has a count of ten or more. CDR3 bases read: TGCAGTGCTAGTAGGCCAGGGGGCAAAGCAACTAATGAAAAA. As protein: CSASRPGGKATNEK. The whole CDR3 sequence is CSASRPGGKATNEKLFF. The rearrangement joins TRBV20-1 to TRBJ1-4, with 8 bases identical to TRBD1. With the read ending 3 residues before the CDR3 end, the germline J gene is used to fill in that end. This CDR3 is 17 amino acids long. V trimming: 3 bases; J trimming: 0 bases; junction bases outside the gene matches: 9. Germline V gene data show CDR1 as DFQATT and CDR2 as SNEGSKA (reference sequence).

This clone appeared many times. Partial CDR3 DNA: TGTGCCAGCAGTTTGTTCCAGGGGATCATGAACACTGAA. Translating gives CASSLFQGIMNTE. The whole CDR3 sequence reads CASSLFQGIMNTEAFF. This chain joins TRBV12-3 or TRBV12-4 and TRBJ1-1; tentative D call: TRBD1 (6 bases). The CDR3 is cut off 3 residues early in the read; its end comes from the germline J gene. V was pared by 3 bases and J by 0 bases, with 14 bases between. This CDR3 contains 16 residues.

There are many counts of this clone. The read finishes 3 residues shy of the CDR3 end, and the germline J gene is used to complete it. V usage is TRBV14 and J usage is TRBJ2-3; the D gene could be TRBD1 or TRBD2 (6 bases each). The CDR3 consists of 15 residues. V was pared by 4 bases and J by 6 bases, with 17 bases between. Germline lookup yields CDR1 SGHDN and CDR2 FVKESK. The sequenced part of the CDR3 DNA is TGTGCCAGCAGCCCTTGGAAGGAGGGGGAGGATACG. Amino acids: CASSPWKEGEDT. The complete CDR3 protein is CASSPWKEGEDTQYF.